This is a list of T cell receptor beta chains from one sample in a study of radiotherapy plus CTLA-4 blockade in lung cancer. Profiling relied on immunoSEQ multiplex PCR, and the TCRdb table lists in-frame clones only, not all of them. This sample yields approximately 32,000 clones, of which approximately 70% are seen a single time; more than 3.5% belongs to the top ten. This specimen consisted of peripheral blood, obtained from a patient treated with radiotherapy plus ipilimumab. The source of these receptors is a human donor with non-small cell lung cancer who had stable disease on radiotherapy plus ipilimumab. Each CDR3 is given with its conserved first and last residue. The order of the fields is J gene, V gene, clone size, D gene, CDR3 length, CDR3 DNA, CDR3 protein. D genes are given only for firm matches. Only some rows state a clone size, as once, few, many or a class for expanded clones.

TRBJ2-7,TRBV7-2,few,.,13,TGTGCCAGCACCATAGGGTGGGGGAACGAGCAGTACTTC,CASTIGWGNEQYF
TRBJ2-7,TRBV28,few,.,12,TGTGCCAGCCAGTTTACCGCCTACGAGCAGTACTTC,CASQFTAYEQYF
TRBJ2-1,TRBV27,few,TRBD2,17,TGTGCCAGCGGGACTAGCGGGAGGGCGGGCAGCTACAATGAGCAGTTCTTC,CASGTSGRAGSYNEQFF
TRBJ2-7,TRBV5-1,once,TRBD2,17,TGCGCCAGCAGCTTAACCCCTAGCGGGCCCTACCTGACCGAGCAGTACTTC,CASSLTPSGPYLTEQYF
TRBJ2-5,TRBV7-2,medium-sized,TRBD1,15,TGTGCCAGCAGCTTGGATGACAGGGGGCGCGGGACCCAGTACTTC,CASSLDDRGRGTQYF
TRBJ1-1,TRBV11-3,.,.,14,TGTGCCAGCAGCTTCAGAGGGGGGAACACTGAAGCTTTCTTT,CASSFRGGNTEAFF
TRBJ2-3,TRBV7-2,.,.,13,TGTGCCAGCAGCTTAGGGGGCACAGATACGCAGTATTTT,CASSLGGTDTQYF
TRBJ2-7,TRBV10-2,.,TRBD1,14,TGCGCCAGCAGCTCCGGGACAGGGGTGAGTGAGCAGTACTTC,CASSSGTGVSEQYF
TRBJ1-1,TRBV18,.,.,13,TGTGCCAGCCGACAGTCAATGAACACTGAAGCTTTCTTT,CASRQSMNTEAFF
TRBJ2-7,TRBV13,.,.,11,TGTGCCAGCAGCTTAGGGCCCGAGCAGTACTTC,CASSLGPEQYF
TRBJ1-5,TRBV28,few,.,16,TGTGCCAGCAGTTTATCGCGCTCCGGGGGCAATCAGCCCCAGCATTTT,CASSLSRSGGNQPQHF
TRBJ2-3,TRBV11-2,.,TRBD1,15,TGTGCCAGCAGCTTCGCAGGGGGCATTGGAGATACGCAGTATTTT,CASSFAGGIGDTQYF
TRBJ2-3,TRBV5-5,.,TRBD2,16,TGTGCCAGCAGCGTTACTAGCGGGAGAGTTTCAGATACGCAGTATTTT,CASSVTSGRVSDTQYF
TRBJ2-7,TRBV29-1,.,TRBD2,13,TGCAGCGTTGCGGGGGGGGCGGGAGACGAGCAGTACTTC,CSVAGGAGDEQYF
TRBJ1-4,TRBV7-8,once,TRBD1,16,TGTGCCAGCAGCCTGCTGGGACAGGGAAAGAATGAAAAACTGTTTTTT,CASSLLGQGKNEKLFF
TRBJ1-2,TRBV28,.,.,15,TGTGCCAGCAGTTTAAGTACCCGACTACCCTATGGCTACACCTTC,CASSLSTRLPYGYTF
TRBJ1-3,TRBV19,.,.,16,TGTGCCAGTATCGATCCGGGATCGGCTTCTGGAAACACCATATATTTT,CASIDPGSASGNTIYF
TRBJ2-7,TRBV10-1,few,TRBD2,16,TGCGCCAGCAGTCCAGTTACTAGCGGGAGGTTCGACGAGCAGTACTTC,CASSPVTSGRFDEQYF
TRBJ2-3,TRBV18,.,TRBD1,12,TGTGCCACGGGACAGGGATCAGATACGCAGTATTTT,CATGQGSDTQYF
TRBJ2-4,TRBV19,.,TRBD2,15,TGTGCCAGTAAGATGGCGGGAGGGCTGGAAAACATTCAGTACTTC,CASKMAGGLENIQYF
TRBJ2-2,TRBV19,once,TRBD2,16,TGTGCCAGTAGTCCTCCTCGGACTAGTAGAACCGGGGAGCTGTTTTTT,CASSPPRTSRTGELFF
TRBJ2-7,TRBV19,.,TRBD1,13,TGTGCCACGAGACAGGGGACTTCCTACGAGCAGTACTTC,CATRQGTSYEQYF
TRBJ1-2,TRBV19,.,.,14,TGTGCCACCCTGGCCCTTACAAGGGCTAATGGCTACACCTTC,CATLALTRANGYTF
TRBJ1-2,TRBV29-1,.,.,13,TGCAGCAGCCGTAGGAGGGAGGATGGTGGCTACACCTTC,CSSRRREDGGYTF
TRBJ1-1,TRBV5-1,.,TRBD1,16,TGCGCCAGCAGCCCGCAAACAGGGGGCCGGAACACTGAAGCTTTCTTT,CASSPQTGGRNTEAFF
TRBJ2-2,TRBV5-4,.,.,15,TGTGCCAGCAGCTTGGACGGCCCGGCCCCCGGGGAGCTGTTTTTT,CASSLDGPAPGELFF
TRBJ2-7,TRBV5-4,.,.,17,TGTGCCAGCAGCTCTCCCCCGCGGGGCCTCAACTCCTACGAGCAGTACTTC,CASSSPPRGLNSYEQYF
TRBJ2-7,TRBV5-4,few,TRBD2,14,TGTGCCAGCAGCCCAGGCGGGGGGGGCTACGAGCAGTACTTC,CASSPGGGGYEQYF
TRBJ1-5,TRBV19,.,.,16,TGTGCCAGTAGTACTACTCAATCGGTGGGCAATCAGCCCCAGCATTTT,CASSTTQSVGNQPQHF
TRBJ2-4,TRBV19,few,.,15,TGTGCCAGTAGTATCACAGGACTAGCCAAAAACATTCAGTACTTC,CASSITGLAKNIQYF
TRBJ2-2,TRBV23-1,.,.,16,TGCGCCAGCAGCCCTCTTATAGGCAGGCACGCCGGGGAGCTGTTTTTT,CASSPLIGRHAGELFF
TRBJ1-1,TRBV7-2,once,TRBD1,14,TGTGCCAGCAGCGAACAGACAGGGTACACTGAAGCTTTCTTT,CASSEQTGYTEAFF
TRBJ2-4,TRBV19,once,TRBD2,15,TGTGCCAGTAGTGGAAGCGGGAGTCACAAAAACATTCAGTACTTC,CASSGSGSHKNIQYF
TRBJ2-1,TRBV2,.,TRBD2,12,TGTGCCAGCAAGGAACGGGAGGAGAATCAGTTCTTC,CASKEREENQFF
TRBJ1-5,TRBV15,.,.,15,TGTGCCACCAGCAGAGATAGGGGGAGTAATCAGCCCCAGCATTTT,CATSRDRGSNQPQHF
TRBJ2-3,TRBV6-1,few,TRBD1,16,TGTGCCAGCAGCGAAAATGCCGGGACAGGGGCAGATACGCAGTATTTT,CASSENAGTGADTQYF
TRBJ1-1,TRBV2,.,TRBD1,16,TGTGCCAGCAGTGAAGTCCCGGGACAGGGGGGATCTGAAGCTTTCTTT,CASSEVPGQGGSEAFF